This T cell receptor (beta chain) was identified in a study of Ad26.COV2.S vaccination and SARS-CoV-2 variants. Indicated treatment: 19 received Ad26.COV2.S at low or high dose, single or two shots; about five received placebo; per-sample allocation not given. Sample collection was performed on day 63 after the first vaccine or placebo injection. Germline CDR1 and CDR2: MNHEY and SVGAGI. V was trimmed by 9 bases and J by 10 bases, leaving 16 bases between them. The CDR3 is 12 residues long. Sequenced by immunoSEQ multiplex PCR; TCRdb stores in-frame clones only, minus some. The sample carries a few hundred thousand clones, about four fifths recorded once.

J is TRBJ2-1 and V is TRBV6-5; TRBD1 might be the D (5 bases). The sample here was peripheral blood, taken in a trial of Ad26.COV2.S vaccine versus placebo. The source of this sequence is a person between 18 and 65 years old who received the Ad26.COV2.S COVID-19 vaccine or a placebo. The CDR3 is CASSLGVGEQFF. The DNA for the CDR3 is TGTGCCAGTTCCCTAGGGGTTGGGGAGCAGTTCTTC.